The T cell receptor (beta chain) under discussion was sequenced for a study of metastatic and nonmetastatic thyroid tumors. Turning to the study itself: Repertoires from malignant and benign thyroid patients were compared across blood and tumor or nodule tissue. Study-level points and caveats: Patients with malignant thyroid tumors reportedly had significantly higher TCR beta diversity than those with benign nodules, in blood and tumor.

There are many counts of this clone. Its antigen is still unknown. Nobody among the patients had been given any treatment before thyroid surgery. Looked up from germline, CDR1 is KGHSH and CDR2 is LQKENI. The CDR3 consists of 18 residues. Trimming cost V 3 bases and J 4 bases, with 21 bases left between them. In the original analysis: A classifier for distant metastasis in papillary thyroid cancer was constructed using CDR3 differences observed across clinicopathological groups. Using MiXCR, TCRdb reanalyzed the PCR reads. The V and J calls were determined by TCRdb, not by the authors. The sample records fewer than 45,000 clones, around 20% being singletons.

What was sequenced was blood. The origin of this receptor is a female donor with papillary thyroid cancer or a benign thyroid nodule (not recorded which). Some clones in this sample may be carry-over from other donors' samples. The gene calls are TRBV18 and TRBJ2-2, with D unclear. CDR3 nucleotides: TGTGCCAGCTCACCCCTCCCCGTGGCCAATTATTTCACCGGGGAGCTGTTTTTT. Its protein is CASSPLPVANYFTGELFF.